The 13 T cell receptor beta chains below were found in one sample sequenced in a study of OX40 agonist ivuxolimab in advanced cancers. Library generation was performed with the immunoSEQ multiplex PCR assay. This is the immuneACCESS table as TCRdb keeps it, with only in-frame sequences that have V and J called. A part of the clones is gone; compared with another copy, unresolved V genes explain less than half, and the rest is unexplained. The sample contains about 77,000 clones, around four fifths of them found a single time. The ten largest clones capture about 0.8% of the sample. This specimen was CD4+ or CD8+ T cells sorted from blood, taken in a trial of the OX40 agonist ivuxolimab. The receptors here all came from an adult with an advanced solid tumor such as melanoma, head and neck, liver or kidney cancer.

The chain couples TRBV10-1 to TRBJ2-2, with TRBD2 matching 14 bases. Germline V lookup: CDR1 WNHNN, CDR2 SYGVQD (reference sequence). V was clipped by 6 bases and J by 6 bases; unmatched bases: 9. This CDR3 has 17 amino acids. CDR3 nucleotides: TGCGCCAGCAGCCCCGGGACTAGCGGGAGTGGAGCCGGGGAGCTGTTTTTT. Translated, it gives CASSPGTSGSGAGELFF.

The rearrangement uses TRBV2 and TRBJ1-5; no reliable D call. The CDR3 has 13 residues. Germline CDR1 reads SNHLY; CDR2 reads FYNNEI. Trimming took 1 base from V and 2 from J, leaving 3 bases between them. CDR3 coding DNA: TGTGCCAGCAGTGAAGGGGGCAATCAGCCCCAGCATTTT. Translation: CASSEGGNQPQHF.

V is TRBV11-1 and J is TRBJ2-5; a weak D match, TRBD2 (6 bases). The CDR3 contains 14 residues. Germline CDR1 and CDR2: SGHAT and FQDESV (reference sequence). Trimming removed 1 base from V and 4 bases from J, with 10 bases in between. The CDR3 DNA reads as TGTGCCAGCAGCTTAGGAGTTAGCGGAGAGACCCAGTACTTC. Its protein product is CASSLGVSGETQYF.

V and J are TRBV11-2 and TRBJ1-1; 8 bases map to TRBD1. V was pared by 5 bases and J by 4 bases, with 12 bases of the junction left unmatched. CDR3 size: 16 residues. Per the germline V gene, CDR1 is SGHAT and CDR2 is FQNNGV. This CDR3 is CASSLATGVGSTEAFF. CDR3 nucleotides: TGTGCCAGCAGCCTGGCGACAGGGGTTGGGAGCACTGAAGCTTTCTTT.

This sequence joins TRBV11-2 and TRBJ2-1; D might be TRBD1 (5 bases). V shed 0 bases and J shed 2 bases, with 8 bases lying between them. Germline values: CDR1 SGHAT, CDR2 FQNNGV. The CDR3 length is 15 residues. This chain's CDR3 is CASSLDVGAYNEQFF. In DNA, the CDR3 is TGTGCCAGCAGCTTAGATGTAGGGGCCTACAATGAGCAGTTCTTC.

A single count supports this clone. V gene TRBV7-9 combines with J gene TRBJ1-1; no clear D. V lost 5 bases to trimming and J lost 1 base, with 8 bases between them. In germline, CDR1 is SEHNR, CDR2 FQNEAQ (reference sequence). The CDR3 has 13 residues. The CDR3 reads CASSPRANTEAFF. The CDR3, as DNA: TGTGCCAGCAGCCCACGGGCGAACACTGAAGCTTTCTTT.

This clone has a handful of counts. The chain employs TRBV2 and TRBJ2-7, with D perhaps assigned TRBD1 or TRBD2 (5 bases each). V was clipped by 7 bases and J by 3 bases, with 13 bases between them. The CDR3 runs 13 residues. Germline assignment: CDR1 SNHLY and CDR2 FYNNEI. The CDR3 coding sequence is TGTGCCAGCAATGGGGTTGGGGGCTACGAGCAGTACTTC. This encodes CASNGVGGYEQYF.

This clone was counted only a few times. The genes are TRBV6-1 and TRBJ2-7; 8 bases align to TRBD2. Per germline, CDR1 MNHNS and CDR2 SASEGT. Trimming at V came to 7 bases and at J to 2 bases, leaving 7 bases not matched to a gene. This CDR3 comprises 14 residues. CDR3 in amino acids: CASKQTSAAYEQYF. The CDR3 bases are TGTGCCAGCAAGCAGACTAGCGCCGCCTACGAGCAGTACTTC.

The rearrangement uses TRBV4-1 and TRBJ2-7, with 8 bases identical to TRBD1. CDR1 and CDR2 from the germline V gene are MGHRA and YSYEKL. Germline trimming cut 4 bases from V and 6 bases from J; bases unmatched to any gene: 11. The CDR3 has 15 residues. CDR3 sequence (DNA): TGCGCCAGCAGCCGAGGACAGGGCCCCTTCGGCGAGCAGTACTTC. Translated: CASSRGQGPFGEQYF.

The chain couples TRBV5-1 to TRBJ2-5; 9 bases are a match to TRBD1. The CDR3 has 14 amino acids. Germline V gene data show CDR1 as SGHRS and CDR2 as YFSETQ. The J segment lost 1 base and the V segment lost 5 bases, leaving 3 bases of the junction unmatched. The CDR3, as DNA: TGCGCCAGCAGACCGACAGGGGGCCAAGAGACCCAGTACTTC. Its protein is CASRPTGGQETQYF.

The chain has TRBV6-1 and TRBJ1-4, with TRBD1 matching 8 bases. This CDR3 is built from 12 residues. Unmatched junction bases numbered 6, after V lost 10 bases and J lost 8 bases. Germline V gives CDR1 MNHNS, CDR2 SASEGT. The DNA for the CDR3 is TGTGCCACGACAGGGGTTGACGAAAAACTGTTTTTT. This translates into CATTGVDEKLFF.

CDR3 amino acids: CASSYSRDLFNEKLFF. CDR3 coding DNA: TGTGCCAGCAGCTATAGCAGGGACCTCTTTAATGAAAAACTGTTTTTT. This sequence joins TRBV9 and TRBJ1-4; a possible D gene is TRBD1 (5 bases). With 4 bases removed from V and 4 bases from J, the gap between germline ends came to 17 bases. In germline, CDR1 is SGDLS, CDR2 YYNGEE. The CDR3 runs to 16 residues. The full variable domain, rest sourced from reference TRBV9 and TRBJ1-4, is DSGVTQTPKHLITATGQRVTLRCSPRSGDLSVYWYQQSLDQGLQFLIQYYNGEERAKGNILERFSAQQFPDLHSELNLSSLELGDSALYFCASSYSRDLFNEKLFFGSGTQLSVL.

V and J are TRBV5-1 and TRBJ2-2; TRBD2 might be the D (6 bases). The CDR3 has 16 residues. Germline assignment: CDR1 SGHRS and CDR2 YFSETQ. Trimming left V 0 bases short and J 5 bases short, with 14 bases between. The CDR3 DNA sequence: TGCGCCAGCAGCTTGGGCGGGGCGGGGTCGACCGGGGAGCTGTTTTTT. Its protein is CASSLGGAGSTGELFF.